The 22 T cell receptor beta chains below come from one sample, sequenced in a study of T-cell reconstitution after alpha-beta-depleted transplantation in children. This sample's TCRbeta library carried unique molecular identifier barcodes. One entry per CDR3 protein, called by TCRdb with MiXCR from the PCR reads. Of some 590,000 distinct CDR3 sequences in the sample, approximately 10% were seen once. The source was PBMCs from the stem cell graft donor, collected from the stem cell graft. The receptor source for this set is a human donor who donated a stem cell graft to a child with acute myeloid leukemia.

The rearrangement joins TRBV7-9 to TRBJ2-1; 10 bases fit TRBD2. Germline CDR1 SEHNR, CDR2 FQNEAQ (reference sequence). V lost 0 bases, J lost 9 bases, and 5 bases stayed unmatched. This CDR3 is built from 15 residues. CDR3 protein: CASSLAGSGRPEQFF. CDR3 coding DNA: TGTGCCAGCAGCTTAGCTGGTAGCGGGAGGCCTGAGCAGTTCTTC. The full variable domain, rest sourced from reference TRBV7-9 and TRBJ2-1, is DTGVSQNPRHKITKRGQNVTFRCDPISEHNRLYWYRQTLGQGPEFLTYFQNEAQLEKSRLLSDRFSAERPKGSFSTLEIQRTEQGDSAMYLCASSLAGSGRPEQFFGPGTRLTVL.

The V gene is TRBV2, the J gene TRBJ2-7, with 8 bases fitting TRBD1. The germline gives CDR1 SNHLY, CDR2 FYNNEI. J lost 7 bases, V lost 6 bases, and 8 bases had no gene match. The CDR3 has 13 amino acids. In DNA, the CDR3 is TGTGCCAGCAGGGAGGACAGGGTGAGGGAGCAGTACTTC. This codes for CASREDRVREQYF.

Many counts were recorded for this clonotype. V and J are TRBV10-3 and TRBJ2-7, with 8 bases aligning to TRBD1. Per the germline V gene, CDR1 is ENHRY and CDR2 is SYGVKD. Trimming took 10 bases from V and 1 from J; bases not matched to a gene: 9. This CDR3 spans 14 amino acids. This CDR3 reads CANRPDRGSYEQYF. CDR3 DNA: TGTGCCAACAGACCCGACAGGGGATCCTACGAGCAGTACTTC.

This clonotype turned up a few times. V gene TRBV10-3 combines with J gene TRBJ1-6; no firm D call. The CDR3 spans 15 residues. Germline V gives CDR1 ENHRY, CDR2 SYGVKD. Deletions cut 2 bases from V and 5 bases from J, with 10 bases between. The CDR3 here is CAISEARLDNSPLHF. The CDR3, as DNA: TGTGCCATCAGTGAGGCCAGACTGGATAATTCACCCCTCCACTTT.

This clonotype was counted between two and nine times. The V gene is TRBV6-4, the J gene TRBJ1-1, with D hard to call. Per germline, CDR1 MRHNA and CDR2 SNTAGT. The CDR3 runs to 15 residues. Trimming pared 0 bases from V and 0 bases from J, leaving 8 bases between. CDR3 nucleotides: TGTGCCAGCAGTGACTCGTTCGATTTGAACACTGAAGCTTTCTTT. The encoded protein is CASSDSFDLNTEAFF.

The chain carries TRBV27 and TRBJ1-1; tentatively, D is TRBD1 (6 bases). The V gene lost 5 bases and the J gene lost 5 bases, with 12 bases spanning the gap. Germline values: CDR1 MNHEY, CDR2 SMNVEV (reference sequence). This CDR3 is built from 13 residues. In DNA form, the CDR3 reads TGTGCCAGCAGTCTACAGGGTATGACTGAAGCTTTCTTT. Amino acids: CASSLQGMTEAFF.

In this sample, this clonotype turned up a few times. The chain links TRBV6-2 or TRBV6-3 to TRBJ2-1, with D uncertain. CDR3 length: 13 residues. V gave up 6 bases and J gave up 6 bases, with 12 bases separating them. CDR1 is MNHEY and CDR2 is SVGEGT in the germline V gene. CDR3 protein: CASRPDRVNEQFF. CDR3 DNA: TGTGCCAGCAGACCTGACCGAGTCAATGAGCAGTTCTTC.

This clonotype was recorded many times. The V call is TRBV7-3, the J call TRBJ2-7; D might be TRBD2 (5 bases). CDR3 length: 15 amino acids. V gave up 2 bases and J gave up 1 base, with 12 bases separating them. Per germline, CDR1 SGHTA and CDR2 FQGTGA. The CDR3 reads CASSLDEGSSYEQYF. CDR3 nucleotides: TGTGCCAGCAGCTTAGATGAGGGCAGTTCCTACGAGCAGTACTTC.

In its sample, this clonotype was seen many times. The chain joins TRBV20-1 to TRBJ2-1, with 8 nucleotides matching TRBD2. Germline loops: CDR1 DFQATT, CDR2 SNEGSKA (reference sequence). This CDR3 region has 13 residues. Trimming at V came to 4 bases and at J to 10 bases, leaving 9 bases not matched to a gene. The CDR3 DNA reads TGCAGTGCTATGGAAGCGGGAGCGGGGGAGCAGTTCTTC. It is translated as CSAMEAGAGEQFF.

V gene TRBV6-1 combines with J gene TRBJ2-5; possible D gene TRBD1, 6 bases. This CDR3 is 16 amino acids long. Per germline, CDR1 MNHNS and CDR2 SASEGT. V was pared by 8 bases and J by 2 bases, with 21 bases between. As DNA, the CDR3 is TGTGCCAGCTCACACCAACAGGGATCCTTGCAAGAGACCCAGTACTTC. This codes for CASSHQQGSLQETQYF.

This clonotype occurred many times. The V call is TRBV7-2, the J call TRBJ2-3; 12 bases map to TRBD1. Per the germline V gene, CDR1 is SGHTA and CDR2 is FQGNSA. The trim removed 5 bases at V and 2 bases at J, leaving 8 bases unmatched. The CDR3 runs to 17 residues. The CDR3 reads CASSGGTGGRSTDTQYF. CDR3 bases: TGTGCCAGCAGCGGAGGGACAGGGGGCCGGTCCACAGATACGCAGTATTTT.

This clonotype has ten or more counts. This chain joins TRBV5-1 and TRBJ2-3, with D hard to call. The V end lost 5 bases, the J end lost 0 bases, and 19 bases lay between the germline ends. The CDR3 is 17 residues long. Germline assignment: CDR1 SGHRS and CDR2 YFSETQ. The CDR3 DNA follows: TGCGCCAGCAGTATAAGCGCGACGTTCCCTAGCACAGATACGCAGTATTTT. As protein: CASSISATFPSTDTQYF.

This clonotype has ten or more counts. This chain joins TRBV20-1 and TRBJ2-1, with TRBD2 matching 7 bases. The junction had 10 bases not matched to a gene; V was cut back by 3 bases and J by 5 bases. CDR1 is DFQATT and CDR2 is SNEGSKA in the germline V gene (reference sequence). The CDR3 extends over 15 amino acids. The CDR3 region has the DNA TGCAGTGCTAGGCCCCTTCGGGGAGGGGACAATGAGCAGTTCTTC. Its translation: CSARPLRGGDNEQFF.

This clonotype was picked up many times. The rearrangement links TRBV4-2 to TRBJ1-4, with 9 bases fitting TRBD1. V shed 5 bases, J shed 8 bases, and the junction held 12 bases outside the gene matches. The germline CDR1 and CDR2 sequences are LGHNA and YNFKEQ. The CDR3 sequence is 16 residues long. The CDR3 DNA follows: TGTGCCAGCAGCACGGGACAGGGCTTCGCCGAGGAAAAACTGTTTTTT. This gives the protein CASSTGQGFAEEKLFF.

This clonotype was seen a handful of times. The chain recombines TRBV7-9 with TRBJ2-1; D gene uncertain. The germline V gene encodes CDR1 SEHNR and CDR2 FQNEAQ (reference sequence). V lost 2 bases, J lost 7 bases, and 15 bases lay in between. CDR3 length: 15 amino acids. CDR3 amino acids: CASSLIVAPDNEQFF. The CDR3 DNA is TGTGCCAGCAGCTTAATTGTGGCCCCGGATAATGAGCAGTTCTTC.

This clonotype was picked up many times. The chain recombines TRBV12-3 or TRBV12-4 with TRBJ2-2; 8 nucleotides line up with TRBD1. The V segment lost 6 bases and the J segment 6 bases; nucleotides outside the gene matches: 3. The CDR3 sequence is 13 residues long. In DNA, the CDR3 is TGTGCCAGCAGGGACAGGGCCTCCGGGGAGCTGTTTTTT. This encodes CASRDRASGELFF.

This clonotype was seen more than once but under ten times. This chain's CDR3 is CASSLGGRGSNQPQHF. DNA of the CDR3: TGTGCCAGCAGCTTAGGGGGCAGGGGTAGCAATCAGCCCCAGCATTTT. The rearrangement links TRBV7-2 to TRBJ1-5; D might be TRBD1 (6 bases). The ends were cut back, 1 base at V and 0 bases at J, with 10 bases in the middle. Germline CDR1 and CDR2: SGHTA and FQGNSA. There are 16 residues in the CDR3.

This sequence joins TRBV6-1 and TRBJ2-1; TRBD1 is a possible D gene (6 bases). The CDR3 covers 14 residues. The V gene lost 7 bases and the J gene lost 7 bases, with 17 bases spanning the gap. Germline-derived CDR1 and CDR2 are MNHNS and SASEGT. In nucleotides, the CDR3 is TGTGCCAGCACAGGGGCCAGGGCAGGAAATGAGCAGTTCTTC. Residues: CASTGARAGNEQFF.

The table lists this clonotype with a few counts. The chain is built from TRBV2 and TRBJ2-5; D possibly corresponds to TRBD2 (7 bases). This CDR3 is 13 amino acids long. Germline loops: CDR1 SNHLY, CDR2 FYNNEI. The germline V and J ends were trimmed by 3 bases and 6 bases, with 11 bases remaining between them. For the CDR3, the DNA is TGTGCCAGCAGTGATGAGGGGGGGAAGACCCAGTACTTC. It yields the protein CASSDEGGKTQYF.

This clonotype was counted a few times. The V and J genes are TRBV29-1 and TRBJ2-1; the D call may be TRBD1 or TRBD2 (5 bases each). Trimming removed 4 bases at V and 7 bases at J, with 20 bases between. CDR3 length equals 15 residues. Germline assignment: CDR1 SQVTM and CDR2 ANQGSEA. CDR3 nucleotide sequence: TGCAGCGTTGGGGGGACGCAGGGAATTAGGAATGAGCAGTTCTTC. Translating gives CSVGGTQGIRNEQFF.

This clonotype was seen a handful of times. The chain recombines TRBV3-1 with TRBJ2-3; D may match TRBD1 or TRBD2 (6 bases each). This CDR3 spans 18 amino acids. With 0 bases removed from V and 0 bases from J, the gap between germline ends came to 16 bases. Germline lookup yields CDR1 LGHDT and CDR2 YNNKEL (reference sequence). CDR3 protein: CASSQELNRGRSTDTQYF. As DNA, the CDR3 is TGTGCCAGCAGCCAAGAGTTAAATCGGGGGCGTAGCACAGATACGCAGTATTTT.

V gene TRBV20-1 combines with J gene TRBJ2-5; perhaps TRBD2 as D (6 bases). The CDR3 totals 14 residues. Germline V gene data show CDR1 as DFQATT and CDR2 as SNEGSKA (reference sequence). Trimming pared 3 bases from V and 2 bases from J, leaving 13 bases between. Written as DNA, the CDR3 is TGCAGTGCTAGGGGCGGGAATCGGCAAGAGACCCAGTACTTC. Protein sequence: CSARGGNRQETQYF.